Below are 14 T cell receptor beta chains sequenced from a single sample in a study of blood T cell repertoires in COVID-19. Clones were read by immunoSEQ multiplex PCR, and TCRdb kept only the in-frame ones, dropping some. This sample has a few hundred thousand clones; around 83% occur once, and the top ten carry approximately 1.5%. The material sequenced was peripheral blood. The origin of the receptors is a woman between 40 and 50 years old who had recovered from COVID-19.

The chain uses TRBV28 and TRBJ2-5; possibly TRBD1 for D (5 bases). In germline, CDR1 is MDHEN, CDR2 SYDVKM. CDR3 length equals 14 residues. The V gene lost 5 bases and the J gene lost 4 bases, with 14 bases spanning the gap. The CDR3 coding sequence is TGTGCCAGCAGTCAGACGACAGTCGTAGAGACCCAGTACTTC. It is translated as CASSQTTVVETQYF.

This chain connects TRBV20-1 to TRBJ2-3, with D uncertain. Between the trimmed V and J ends, which lost 3 bases and 4 bases, there was a span of 8 bases. The CDR3 is made up of 12 amino acids. Per the germline V gene, CDR1 is DFQATT and CDR2 is SNEGSKA (reference sequence). The CDR3 spells CSASLPADTQYF. The CDR3 DNA follows: TGCAGTGCTAGTCTCCCGGCAGATACGCAGTATTTT.

The chain employs TRBV6-5 and TRBJ1-2, with TRBD1 matching 7 bases. The germline V gene has CDR1 MNHEY and CDR2 SVGAGI. The CDR3 has 13 residues. V lost 7 bases, J lost 7 bases, and 9 bases stayed unmatched. In DNA form, the CDR3 reads TGTGCCAGCACCGTAACAGGGGACGGTGGCTACACCTTC. Translation: CASTVTGDGGYTF.

The gene calls are TRBV7-9 and TRBJ1-2; no clear D gene. Germline V lookup: CDR1 SEHNR, CDR2 FQNEAQ (reference sequence). The V and J ends lost 5 bases and 2 bases respectively, with 12 bases between them. The CDR3 sequence is 14 residues long. The CDR3 region is CASSPYRENYGYTF. The CDR3 DNA reads as TGTGCCAGCAGCCCCTACCGGGAAAACTATGGCTACACCTTC. Drawing the rest from reference TRBV7-9 and TRBJ1-2, the complete variable domain is DTGVSQNPRHKITKRGQNVTFRCDPISEHNRLYWYRQTLGQGPEFLTYFQNEAQLEKSRLLSDRFSAERPKGSFSTLEIQRTEQGDSAMYLCASSPYRENYGYTFGSGTRLTVV.

The chain is built from TRBV5-1 and TRBJ2-7, with D maybe TRBD1 (5 bases). CDR3 length equals 15 residues. CDR1 and CDR2 (germline): SGHRS, YFSETQ. Trimming stripped 1 base from V and 0 bases from J, with 11 bases between. CDR3 sequence: CASSLQGTSSYEQYF. CDR3 DNA sequence: TGCGCCAGCAGCTTGCAGGGAACGAGCTCCTACGAGCAGTACTTC.

The chain has TRBV18 and TRBJ2-6; 7 bases are a match to TRBD1. The V segment lost 8 bases and the J segment 0 bases; nucleotides outside the gene matches: 7. In germline, CDR1 is KGHSH, CDR2 LQKENI. The CDR3 is made up of 16 amino acids. CDR3 nucleotides: TGTGCCAGCAGGGGGCGAGGCCCCTCTGGGGCCAACGTCCTGACTTTC. The encoded protein is CASRGRGPSGANVLTF. Drawing the rest from reference TRBV18 and TRBJ2-6, the complete variable domain is NAGVMQNPRHLVRRRGQEARLRCSPMKGHSHVYWYRQLPEEGLKFMVYLQKENIIDESGMPKERFSAEFPKEGPSILRIQQVVRGDSAAYFCASRGRGPSGANVLTFGAGSRLTVL.

Worth noting for this clone: In the same sample, other DNA sequences code for this CDR3. CDR3 in DNA: TGCGCCAGCAGCCCAGGGGGAGGCAATCAGCCCCAGCATTTT. This gives the protein CASSPGGGNQPQHF. This chain uses TRBV5-1 with TRBJ1-5, with 7 nucleotides matching TRBD1. Germline trimming cut 4 bases from V and 2 bases from J; bases unmatched to any gene: 3. This CDR3 has 14 amino acids. From germline, CDR1 is SGHRS and CDR2 YFSETQ.

J is TRBJ1-5 and V is TRBV5-4; unclear D gene. V gave up 0 bases and J gave up 4 bases, with 5 bases separating them. This CDR3 has 13 amino acids. The germline CDR1 and CDR2 sequences are SGHNT and YYREEE (reference sequence). The CDR3 DNA reads as TGTGCCAGCAGCTTGGTTCCTAATCAGCCCCAGCATTTT. As protein: CASSLVPNQPQHF.

This chain links TRBV3-1 (or the pseudogene TRBV3-2) with TRBJ2-5; D is unresolved. Germline loops: CDR1 LGHDT, CDR2 YNNKEL (reference sequence). The germline V and J ends were trimmed by 0 bases and 5 bases, with 13 bases remaining between them. The CDR3 runs to 15 residues. The CDR3 DNA follows: TGTGCCAGCAGCCAAGACGTTGTTAGCTCCGAGACCCAGTACTTC. This encodes CASSQDVVSSETQYF.

The gene calls are TRBV5-4 and TRBJ1-2; 12 positions match TRBD1. CDR1 and CDR2 (germline): SGHNT, YYREEE (reference sequence). The CDR3 has 15 amino acids. Trimming cost V 0 bases and J 8 bases; bases outside gene matches: 5. The chain's CDR3 is CASSLVGQGAGGYTF. CDR3 sequence (DNA): TGTGCCAGCAGCTTGGTGGGACAGGGGGCGGGAGGCTACACCTTC.

This chain links TRBV6-5 with TRBJ1-2, with TRBD1 identical over 7 bases. V lost 7 bases and J lost 7; bases outside the gene matches: 6. From germline, CDR1 is MNHEY and CDR2 SVGAGI. This CDR3 contains 12 residues. The CDR3 reads CASTQGVGGYTF. For the CDR3, the DNA is TGTGCCAGCACCCAGGGGGTGGGTGGCTACACCTTC.

This clone has only one observation. The chain is built from TRBV20-1 and TRBJ1-5; 8 nucleotides match TRBD1. The CDR3 length is 13 residues. V lost 4 bases to trimming and J lost 5 bases; unmatched junction nucleotides: 4. Germline CDR1 reads DFQATT; CDR2 reads SNEGSKA (reference sequence). The CDR3 DNA is TGCAGTGCTATTGAGGACAGGGATCAGCCCCAGCATTTT. This sequence encodes CSAIEDRDQPQHF.

The CDR3 DNA follows: TGCGCCAGCAGTTCTCCGGGACTAGCGGGGGATACGCAGTATTTT. Its protein is CASSSPGLAGDTQYF. V and J are TRBV5-1 and TRBJ2-3; 13 bases align to TRBD2. This CDR3 spans 15 amino acids. J gave up 6 bases and V 5 bases, and 6 bases lay outside the gene matches. Per the germline V gene, CDR1 is SGHRS and CDR2 is YFSETQ.

This clone has a handful of counts. Other nucleotide sequences in the sample specify the same CDR3. V is TRBV18 and J is TRBJ2-6; D is possibly TRBD1 (6 bases). V was pared by 6 bases and J by 4 bases, with 19 bases between. Germline-derived CDR1 and CDR2 are KGHSH and LQKENI. CDR3 size: 17 residues. This CDR3 is CASSSTDRRSGANVLTF. CDR3 DNA sequence: TGTGCCAGCTCGTCTACGGACAGACGGTCCGGGGCCAACGTCCTGACTTTC.